There are a few counts of the clone carrying this T cell receptor beta chain. The target antigen is unknown. CDR1 and CDR2 from the germline V gene are SEHNR and FQNEAQ (reference sequence). Trimming removed 1 base from V and 5 bases from J, with 15 bases in between. This CDR3 region has 15 residues. These data come from a study of identical twins. Template switching created a universal primer site, and the cDNA included unique molecular identifiers. TCRdb passed the 5' RACE reads through MiXCR, listing each CDR3 protein once. The data hold around 1.7 million distinct CDR3 sequences, with roughly 35% observed a single time. Study-level findings and limits: A lower insertion count was a feature of abundant cord blood beta clonotypes, with no such feature in memory repertoires. Modeled out-of-frame TCR alpha sharing in monozygotic twins fell below observed levels. It was cross-sectional statistical analysis, not following the same donors, that the conclusions relied on.

The origin of this receptor is a newborn girl in good health. The V and J genes are TRBV7-9 and TRBJ2-7, with D hard to call. Sequencing used cord blood. Here the CDR3 reads CASSLEAGRWNEQYF. CDR3 DNA: TGTGCCAGCAGCTTAGAGGCAGGACGGTGGAACGAGCAGTACTTC.